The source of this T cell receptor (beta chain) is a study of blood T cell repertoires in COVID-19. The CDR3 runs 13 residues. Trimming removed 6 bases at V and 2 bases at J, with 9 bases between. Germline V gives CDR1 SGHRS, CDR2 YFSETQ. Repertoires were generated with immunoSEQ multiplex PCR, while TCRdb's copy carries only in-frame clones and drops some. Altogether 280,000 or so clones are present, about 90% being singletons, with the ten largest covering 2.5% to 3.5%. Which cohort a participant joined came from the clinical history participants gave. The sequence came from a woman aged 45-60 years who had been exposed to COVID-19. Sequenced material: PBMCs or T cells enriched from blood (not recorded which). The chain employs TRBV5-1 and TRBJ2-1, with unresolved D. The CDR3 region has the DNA TGCGCCAGCATCGGTTTTCCCTACAATGAGCAGTTCTTC. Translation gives CASIGFPYNEQFF.